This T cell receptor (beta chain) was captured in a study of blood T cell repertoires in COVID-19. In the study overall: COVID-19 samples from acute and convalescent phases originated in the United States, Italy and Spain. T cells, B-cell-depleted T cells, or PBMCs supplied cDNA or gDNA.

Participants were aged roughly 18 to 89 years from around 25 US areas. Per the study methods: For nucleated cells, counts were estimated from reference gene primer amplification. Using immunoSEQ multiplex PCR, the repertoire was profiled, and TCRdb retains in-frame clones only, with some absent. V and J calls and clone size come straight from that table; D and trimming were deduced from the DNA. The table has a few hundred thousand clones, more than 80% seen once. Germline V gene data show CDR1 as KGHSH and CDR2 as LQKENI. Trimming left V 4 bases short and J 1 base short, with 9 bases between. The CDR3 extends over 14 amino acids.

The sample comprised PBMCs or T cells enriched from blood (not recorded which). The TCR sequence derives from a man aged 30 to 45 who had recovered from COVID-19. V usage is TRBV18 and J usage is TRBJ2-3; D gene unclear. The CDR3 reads CASSLRSRTDTQYF. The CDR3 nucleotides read TGTGCCAGCTCACTGCGGTCCCGCACAGATACGCAGTATTTT.